The source of this T cell receptor (beta chain) is a study of T cell responses to AZD1222 COVID-19 vaccine. CDR3 length: 13 residues. V lost 5 bases to trimming and J lost 9 bases, with 16 bases between them. CDR1 and CDR2 from the germline V gene are SGHTA and FQGTGA. With regard to this clone: Its antigen is not known.

TCRdb keeps only in-frame clones here, not all; method: immunoSEQ multiplex PCR. The table has some 150,000 clones, around nine tenths seen once. Study conclusions and caveats: The donor group comprised mostly white British people and more females; the analysis possibly underestimated clonal diversity. There were vaccine-associated CD4 TCRs across spike, dominant at 160-218 and 743-854. Close to half of all spike-specific TCRs reportedly target regions of the variants that are unmutated. All repertoire sampling was performed exclusively after the peak T cell response.

The source is an adult who received the AZD1222 COVID-19 vaccine. The V and J genes are TRBV7-3 and TRBJ1-1; D remains ambiguous. The sample here was peripheral blood, taken 28 days after the second AZD1222 dose. The CDR3 DNA reads TGTGCCAGCAGCCCAGACCCCGAACAGAAAGCTTTCTTT. Its translation: CASSPDPEQKAFF.